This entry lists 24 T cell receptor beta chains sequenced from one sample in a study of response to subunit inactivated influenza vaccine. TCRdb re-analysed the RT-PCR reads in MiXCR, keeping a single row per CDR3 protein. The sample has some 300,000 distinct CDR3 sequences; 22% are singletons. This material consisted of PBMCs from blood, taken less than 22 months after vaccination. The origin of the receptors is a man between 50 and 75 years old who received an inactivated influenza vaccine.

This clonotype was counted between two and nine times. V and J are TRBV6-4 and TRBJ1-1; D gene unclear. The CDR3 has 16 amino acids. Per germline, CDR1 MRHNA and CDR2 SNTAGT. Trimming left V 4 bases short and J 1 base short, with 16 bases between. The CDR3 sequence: CASSVPGRLENTEAFF. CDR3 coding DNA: TGTGCCAGCAGTGTCCCAGGACGGCTAGAGAACACTGAAGCTTTCTTT.

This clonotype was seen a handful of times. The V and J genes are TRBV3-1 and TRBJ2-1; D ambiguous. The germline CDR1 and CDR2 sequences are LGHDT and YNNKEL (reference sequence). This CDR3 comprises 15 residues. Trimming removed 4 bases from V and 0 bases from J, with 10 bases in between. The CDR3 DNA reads TGTGCCAGCAGCCCCGGCCGCAGCTCCTACAATGAGCAGTTCTTC. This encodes CASSPGRSSYNEQFF.

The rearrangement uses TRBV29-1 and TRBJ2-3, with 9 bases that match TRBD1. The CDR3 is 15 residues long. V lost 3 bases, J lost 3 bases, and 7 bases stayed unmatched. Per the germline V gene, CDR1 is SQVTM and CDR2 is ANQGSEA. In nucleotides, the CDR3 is TGCAGCGTTGACCGACCACAGGGGGCAACAGATACGCAGTATTTT. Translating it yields CSVDRPQGATDTQYF.

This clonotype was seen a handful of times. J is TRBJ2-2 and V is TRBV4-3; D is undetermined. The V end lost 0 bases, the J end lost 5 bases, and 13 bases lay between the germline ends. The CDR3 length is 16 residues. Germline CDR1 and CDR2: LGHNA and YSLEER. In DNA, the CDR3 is TGCGCCAGCAGCCAAGAGCGCGCATCCAGGACCGGGGAGCTGTTTTTT. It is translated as CASSQERASRTGELFF.

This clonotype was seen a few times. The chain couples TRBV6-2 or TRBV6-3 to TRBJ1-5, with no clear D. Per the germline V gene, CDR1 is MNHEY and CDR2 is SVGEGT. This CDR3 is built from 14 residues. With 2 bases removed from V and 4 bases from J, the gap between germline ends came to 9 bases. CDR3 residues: CASSYIGVNQPQHF. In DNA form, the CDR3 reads TGTGCCAGCAGTTACATCGGGGTAAATCAGCCCCAGCATTTT.

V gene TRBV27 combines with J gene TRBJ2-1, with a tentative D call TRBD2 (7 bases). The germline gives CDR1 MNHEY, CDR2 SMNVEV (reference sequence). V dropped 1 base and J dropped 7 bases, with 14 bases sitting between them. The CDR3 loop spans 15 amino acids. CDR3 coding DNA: TGTGCCAGCAGTTTATGGGGGGGCGGAGGGAATGAGCAGTTCTTC. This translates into CASSLWGGGGNEQFF.

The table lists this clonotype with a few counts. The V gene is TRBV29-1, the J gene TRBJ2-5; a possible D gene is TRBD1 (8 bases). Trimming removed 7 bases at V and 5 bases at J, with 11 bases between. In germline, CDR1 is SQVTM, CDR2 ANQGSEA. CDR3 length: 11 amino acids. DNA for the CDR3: TGCAGCGCACAGGGGGGGGAGACCCAGTACTTC. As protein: CSAQGGETQYF.

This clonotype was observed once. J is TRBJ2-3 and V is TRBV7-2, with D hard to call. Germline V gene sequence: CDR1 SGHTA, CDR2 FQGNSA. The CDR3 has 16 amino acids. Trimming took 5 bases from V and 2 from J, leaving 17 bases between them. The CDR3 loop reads CASSAQHARITDTQYF. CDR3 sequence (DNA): TGTGCCAGCAGCGCCCAACACGCACGAATCACAGATACGCAGTATTTT.

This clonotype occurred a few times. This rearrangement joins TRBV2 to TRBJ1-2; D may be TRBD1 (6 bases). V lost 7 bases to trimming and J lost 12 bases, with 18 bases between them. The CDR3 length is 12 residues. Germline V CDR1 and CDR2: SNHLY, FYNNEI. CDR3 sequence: CASTPAAGAHTF. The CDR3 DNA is TGTGCCAGCACCCCTGCTGCGGGGGCACACACCTTC.

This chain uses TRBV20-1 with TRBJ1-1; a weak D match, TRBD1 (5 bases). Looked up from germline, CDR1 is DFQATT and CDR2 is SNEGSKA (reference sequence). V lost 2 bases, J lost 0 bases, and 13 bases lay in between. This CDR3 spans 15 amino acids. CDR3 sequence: CSARSNPGVNTEAFF. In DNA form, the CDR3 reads TGCAGTGCTAGAAGTAACCCGGGGGTGAACACTGAAGCTTTCTTT.

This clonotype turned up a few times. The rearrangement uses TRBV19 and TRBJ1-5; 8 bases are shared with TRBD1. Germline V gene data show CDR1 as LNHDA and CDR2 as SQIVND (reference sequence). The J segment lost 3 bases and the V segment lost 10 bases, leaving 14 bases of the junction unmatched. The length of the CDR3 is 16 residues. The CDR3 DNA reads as TGTGCCACGAGAAACTTCGGACAGGGCGACAATCAGCCCCAGCATTTT. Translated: CATRNFGQGDNQPQHF. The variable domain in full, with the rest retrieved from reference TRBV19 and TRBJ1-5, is DGGITQSPKYLFRKEGQNVTLSCEQNLNHDAMYWYRQDPGQGLRLIYYSQIVNDFQKGDIAEGYSVSREKKESFPLTVTSAQKNPTAFYLCATRNFGQGDNQPQHFGDGTRLSIL.

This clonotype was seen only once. CDR3 region: CASSGRQGPPYEQYF. Written as DNA, the CDR3 is TGTGCCAGCAGCGGACGACAGGGTCCACCCTACGAGCAGTACTTC. The chain employs TRBV21-1 and TRBJ2-7; the DNA was not compared with TRBD1, the D call given in the table. TRBV21-1 is noted as a pseudogene. The CDR3 is 15 residues long.

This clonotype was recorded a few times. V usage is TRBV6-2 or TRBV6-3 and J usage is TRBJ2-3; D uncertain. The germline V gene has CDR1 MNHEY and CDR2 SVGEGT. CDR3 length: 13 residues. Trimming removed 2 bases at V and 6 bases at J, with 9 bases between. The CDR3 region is CASSYGSGDTQYF. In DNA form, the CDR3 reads TGTGCCAGCAGTTACGGATCCGGGGATACGCAGTATTTT.

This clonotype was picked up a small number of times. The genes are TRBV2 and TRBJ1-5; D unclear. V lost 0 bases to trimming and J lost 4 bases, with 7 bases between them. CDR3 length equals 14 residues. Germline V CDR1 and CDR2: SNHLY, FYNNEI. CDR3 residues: CASSEATENQPQHF. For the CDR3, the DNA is TGTGCCAGCAGTGAAGCCACGGAGAATCAGCCCCAGCATTTT.

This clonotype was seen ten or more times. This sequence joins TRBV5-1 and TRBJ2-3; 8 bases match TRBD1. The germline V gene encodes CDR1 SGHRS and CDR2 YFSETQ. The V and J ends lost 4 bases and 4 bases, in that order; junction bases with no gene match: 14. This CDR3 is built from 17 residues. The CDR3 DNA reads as TGCGCCAGCAGCCCAAGAATGACAGGGGTGTTTGCAGATACGCAGTATTTT. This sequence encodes CASSPRMTGVFADTQYF.

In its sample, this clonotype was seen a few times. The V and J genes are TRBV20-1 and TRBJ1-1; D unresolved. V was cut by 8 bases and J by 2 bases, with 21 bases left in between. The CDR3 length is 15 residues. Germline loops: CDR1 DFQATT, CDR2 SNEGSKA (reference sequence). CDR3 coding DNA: TGCAGTCCGTCCCCACACGCCGAGCTAAACACTGAAGCTTTCTTT. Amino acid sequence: CSPSPHAELNTEAFF.

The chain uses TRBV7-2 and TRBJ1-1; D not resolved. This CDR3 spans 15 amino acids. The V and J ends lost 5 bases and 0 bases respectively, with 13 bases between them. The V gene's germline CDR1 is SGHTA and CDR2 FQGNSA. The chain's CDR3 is CASSARTPLNTEAFF. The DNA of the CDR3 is TGTGCCAGCAGCGCCCGTACGCCCTTGAACACTGAAGCTTTCTTT.

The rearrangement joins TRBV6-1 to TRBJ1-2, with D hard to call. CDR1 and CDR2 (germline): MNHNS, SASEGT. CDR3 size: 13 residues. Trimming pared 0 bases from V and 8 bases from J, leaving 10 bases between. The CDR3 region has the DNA TGTGCCAGCAGTGAAGCGCGAGGGAGCGGCTACACCTTC. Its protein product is CASSEARGSGYTF.

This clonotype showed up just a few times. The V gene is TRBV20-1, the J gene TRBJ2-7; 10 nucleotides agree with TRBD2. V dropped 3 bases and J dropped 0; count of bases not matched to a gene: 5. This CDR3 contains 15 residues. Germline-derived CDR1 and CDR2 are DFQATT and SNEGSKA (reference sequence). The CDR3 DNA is TGCAGTGCTAGCCCCACTAGCGGGGTCTCCTACGAGCAGTACTTC. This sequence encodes CSASPTSGVSYEQYF.

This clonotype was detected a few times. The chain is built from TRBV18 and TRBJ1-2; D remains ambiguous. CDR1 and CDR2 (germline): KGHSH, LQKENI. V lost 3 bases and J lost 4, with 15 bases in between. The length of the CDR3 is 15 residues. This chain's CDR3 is CASSPAQGLLYGYTF. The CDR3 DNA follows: TGTGCCAGCTCACCCGCCCAAGGATTACTCTATGGCTACACCTTC.

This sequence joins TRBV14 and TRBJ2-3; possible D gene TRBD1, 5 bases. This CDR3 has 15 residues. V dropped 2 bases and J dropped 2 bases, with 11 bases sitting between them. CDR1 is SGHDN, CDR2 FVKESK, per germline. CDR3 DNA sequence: TGTGCCAGCAGCCAACACCAGGGTGACACAGATACGCAGTATTTT. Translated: CASSQHQGDTDTQYF.

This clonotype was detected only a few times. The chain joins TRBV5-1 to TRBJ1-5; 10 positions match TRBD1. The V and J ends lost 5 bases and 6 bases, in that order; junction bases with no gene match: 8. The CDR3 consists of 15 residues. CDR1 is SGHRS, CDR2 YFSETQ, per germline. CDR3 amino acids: CASRSGTGAAQPQHF. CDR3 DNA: TGCGCCAGCAGATCCGGGACAGGGGCCGCTCAGCCCCAGCATTTT. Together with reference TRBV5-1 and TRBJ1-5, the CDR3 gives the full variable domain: KAGVTQTPRYLIKTRGQQVTLSCSPISGHRSVSWYQQTPGQGLQFLFEYFSETQRNKGNFPGRFSGRQFSNSRSEMNVSTLELGDSALYLCASRSGTGAAQPQHFGDGTRLSIL.

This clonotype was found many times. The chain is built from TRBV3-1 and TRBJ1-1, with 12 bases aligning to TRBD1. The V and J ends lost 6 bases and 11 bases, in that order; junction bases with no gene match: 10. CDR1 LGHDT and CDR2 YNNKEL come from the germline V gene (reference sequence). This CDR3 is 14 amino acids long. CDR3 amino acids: CASRASGTGGQAFF. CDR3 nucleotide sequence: TGTGCCAGCAGAGCGTCCGGGACAGGGGGCCAGGCTTTCTTT.

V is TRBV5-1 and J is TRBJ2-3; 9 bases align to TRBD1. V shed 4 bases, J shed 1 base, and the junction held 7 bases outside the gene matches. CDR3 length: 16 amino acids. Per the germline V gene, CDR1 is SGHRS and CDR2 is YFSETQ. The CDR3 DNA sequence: TGCGCCAGCAGCACGGGACAGGGTCGGGGCACAGATACGCAGTATTTT. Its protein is CASSTGQGRGTDTQYF.